These 30 T cell receptor beta chains came from one sample sequenced in a study of CD8 T cells in Susac syndrome (dated by TCRdb to the late 2010s). The library was obtained by the immunoSEQ multiplex PCR assay. RNA was extracted using the RNeasy kit, and about 0.5 to 1 microgram was reverse transcribed with random hexamers. TCRdb's own reprocessing of the public reads used fastp at Q25 and MiXCR and kept productive beta chains. A single entry per CDR3 protein holds the most common genes and DNA from its merged rows. The sample records about 300,000 distinct CDR3 sequences, about 90% of which are singletons. Over 0.05% of the sample comes from the top ten. Sequencing was done on a sample of CD4+ T cells from PBMCs. These receptors were obtained from a human donor with multiple sclerosis.

In this sample, this clonotype turned up once. The rearrangement links TRBV7-9 to TRBJ1-1, with unresolved D. CDR1 is SEHNR, CDR2 FQNEAQ, per germline (reference sequence). V lost 3 bases and J lost 3, with 14 bases in between. The CDR3 covers 15 residues. In nucleotides, the CDR3 is TGTGCCAGCAGCTTCGAGAGGAGGGCGGACACTGAAGCTTTCTTT. Protein product: CASSFERRADTEAFF.

This chain links TRBV5-1 with TRBJ1-5; D is undetermined. The CDR3 is 13 amino acids. CDR1 and CDR2 (germline): SGHRS, YFSETQ. Trimming took 0 bases from V and 5 from J, leaving 6 bases between them. The CDR3 region has the DNA TGCGCCAGCAGCTTGGAACGGGATCAGCCCCAGCATTTT. Protein sequence: CASSLERDQPQHF.

The chain carries TRBV5-1 and TRBJ2-5; D is perhaps TRBD1 (7 bases). V lost 0 bases and J 2 bases, leaving 11 bases between the germline ends. This CDR3 region has 15 residues. Per the germline V gene, CDR1 is SGHRS and CDR2 is YFSETQ. The CDR3 DNA reads as TGCGCCAGCAGCTTGGCCCAGGGGGGACAAGAGACCCAGTACTTC. Protein product: CASSLAQGGQETQYF. The whole variable domain, filled in from reference TRBV5-1 and TRBJ2-5, reads KAGVTQTPRYLIKTRGQQVTLSCSPISGHRSVSWYQQTPGQGLQFLFEYFSETQRNKGNFPGRFSGRQFSNSRSEMNVSTLELGDSALYLCASSLAQGGQETQYFGPGTRLLVL.

The V gene is TRBV6-1, the J gene TRBJ1-2; D remains unclear. CDR3 length equals 11 residues. V shed 8 bases and J shed 6 bases, with 10 bases lying between them. Germline CDR1 MNHNS, CDR2 SASEGT. The DNA for the CDR3 is TGTGCCAGCTTGGGTGGGGATGGCTACACCTTC. Its protein is CASLGGDGYTF.

Concerning this clonotype itself: This CDR3 is missing its conserved last phenylalanine or tryptophan, likely due to a read error. This rearrangement joins TRBV5-6 to TRBJ2-1, with D perhaps TRBD1 (5 bases). Trimming left V 6 bases short and J 0 bases short, with 7 bases between. CDR1 and CDR2 from the germline V gene are SGHDT and YYEEEE. The CDR3 has 13 residues. The CDR3 reads CASNQGSYNEQFS. The CDR3 region has the DNA TGTGCCAGCAATCAGGGCTCCTACAATGAGCAGTTCTCC.

A few counts support this clonotype. The genes are TRBV4-1 and TRBJ1-2; D ambiguous. V was trimmed by 0 bases and J by 5 bases, leaving 13 bases between them. The CDR3 runs 15 residues. Germline V CDR1 and CDR2: MGHRA, YSYEKL. This CDR3 is CASSQDRAMEYGYTF. CDR3 DNA sequence: TGCGCCAGCAGCCAAGATAGGGCCATGGAGTATGGCTACACCTTC.

This chain joins TRBV29-1 and TRBJ2-5, with TRBD1 matching 8 bases. Per the germline V gene, CDR1 is SQVTM and CDR2 is ANQGSEA. V trimming: 7 bases; J trimming: 4 bases; junction bases outside the gene matches: 11. This CDR3 comprises 14 residues. CDR3 sequence reads: CSALQTGAAETQYF. CDR3 DNA sequence: TGCAGCGCTCTACAGACAGGGGCGGCAGAGACCCAGTACTTC.

V usage is TRBV12-5 and J usage is TRBJ2-3; D may be TRBD2 (6 bases). The CDR3 spans 18 residues. The V end lost 0 bases, the J end lost 0 bases, and 16 bases lay between the germline ends. The germline gives CDR1 LGHNT, CDR2 FRNRAP. Here the CDR3 reads CASGLVRSGLSSTDTQYF. CDR3 coding DNA: TGTGCTAGTGGTTTGGTACGGAGCGGGCTTTCTAGCACAGATACGCAGTATTTT. The full variable domain, in which reference TRBV12-5 and TRBJ2-3 provide the parts outside the CDR3, is DARVTQTPRHKVTEMGQEVTMRCQPILGHNTVFWYRQTMMQGLELLAYFRNRAPLDDSGMPKDRFSAEMPDATLATLKIQPSEPRDSAVYFCASGLVRSGLSSTDTQYFGPGTRLTVL.

The chain carries TRBV6-1 and TRBJ2-1; a weak D match, TRBD1 (6 bases). V lost 0 bases and J lost 11, with 11 bases in between. The length of the CDR3 is 13 residues. CDR1 is MNHNS, CDR2 SASEGT, per germline. This CDR3 reads CASSEAGDRQQFF. CDR3 DNA sequence: TGTGCCAGCAGTGAAGCGGGTGACAGGCAGCAGTTCTTC.

The chain couples TRBV5-1 to TRBJ2-7; possible D gene TRBD1, 5 bases. Per the germline V gene, CDR1 is SGHRS and CDR2 is YFSETQ. V was clipped by 5 bases and J by 0 bases, with 9 bases between them. The length of the CDR3 is 13 residues. CDR3 protein: CASSFDSSYEQYF. The CDR3, as DNA: TGCGCCAGCAGTTTCGACAGCTCCTACGAGCAGTACTTC. The entire variable domain, with the rest obtained from reference TRBV5-1 and TRBJ2-7, is as follows: KAGVTQTPRYLIKTRGQQVTLSCSPISGHRSVSWYQQTPGQGLQFLFEYFSETQRNKGNFPGRFSGRQFSNSRSEMNVSTLELGDSALYLCASSFDSSYEQYFGPGTRLTVT.

The sample holds one count of this clonotype. The rearrangement joins TRBV5-1 to TRBJ1-4; D possibly corresponds to TRBD1 (5 bases). The CDR3 extends over 16 amino acids. Germline CDR1 is SGHRS and CDR2 is YFSETQ. Trimming removed 4 bases at V and 6 bases at J, with 19 bases between. The CDR3 region is CASSQWGFRDDEKLFF. DNA of the CDR3: TGCGCCAGCAGCCAATGGGGATTCAGGGACGATGAAAAACTGTTTTTT.

The chain recombines TRBV5-4 with TRBJ2-5; D not certain. The CDR3 runs to 16 residues. Trimming stripped 3 bases from V and 9 bases from J, with 24 bases between. Germline lookup yields CDR1 SGHNT and CDR2 YYREEE (reference sequence). Written as DNA, the CDR3 is TGTGCCAGCAGCTCGCGTTCTAGTGCGCCGAGGACGGCCCAGTACTTC. Its protein is CASSSRSSAPRTAQYF.

The chain combines TRBV3-1 with TRBJ1-1; D remains unclear. The V gene's germline CDR1 is LGHDT and CDR2 YNNKEL (reference sequence). The V gene lost 4 bases and the J gene lost 8 bases, with 11 bases spanning the gap. The CDR3 sequence is 12 residues long. Here the CDR3 DNA reads TGTGCCAGCAGCCGCTTGTCGGGGGAAGCTTTCTTT. Translating it yields CASSRLSGEAFF.

This clonotype occurred once. The chain employs TRBV3-1 and TRBJ2-1; D is unresolved. CDR1 and CDR2 from the germline V gene are LGHDT and YNNKEL (reference sequence). V lost 5 bases and J lost 8, with 16 bases in between. The CDR3 sequence is 14 residues long. The CDR3 nucleotides are TGTGCCAGCAGCTCCGCCAACACCGGCCATGAGCAGTTCTTC. Translated, it gives CASSSANTGHEQFF.

This sequence joins TRBV12-3 or TRBV12-4 and TRBJ1-3; no definite D call. The CDR3 is 14 amino acids. V shed 3 bases and J shed 3 bases, with 9 bases lying between them. DNA of the CDR3: TGTGCCAGCAGTTTCGGAGGGCTTGGAAACACCATATATTTT. This gives the protein CASSFGGLGNTIYF.

The V and J genes are TRBV24-1 and TRBJ1-1; 7 bases match TRBD1. Germline V gene lookup returns CDR1 KGHDR and CDR2 SFDVKD. The CDR3 has 14 residues. V lost 6 bases to trimming and J lost 5 bases; unmatched junction nucleotides: 8. CDR3 DNA: TGTGCCACCAGTCAAGGGGGCATTCGGACTGAAGCTTTCTTT. This gives the protein CATSQGGIRTEAFF.

The J gene is TRBJ2-1, the V gene TRBV20-1, with 7 bases lining up with TRBD1. V was clipped by 6 bases and J by 5 bases; unmatched bases: 7. Germline V gene data show CDR1 as DFQATT and CDR2 as SNEGSKA (reference sequence). CDR3 length: 13 amino acids. The CDR3 here is CSAKNRGNNEQFF. CDR3 in DNA: TGCAGTGCCAAGAACAGGGGCAACAATGAGCAGTTCTTC.

The chain uses TRBV19 and TRBJ2-2; the match to TRBD1 covers 10 bases. V shed 4 bases and J 6 bases; nucleotides not matched to a gene: 5. The CDR3 totals 15 residues. CDR1 is LNHDA and CDR2 is SQIVND in the germline V gene (reference sequence). In nucleotides, the CDR3 is TGTGCCAGTAGTACCGGGACAGGGGCGGCCGGGGAGCTGTTTTTT. Translation gives CASSTGTGAAGELFF. Using reference TRBV19 and TRBJ2-2 for the parts outside the CDR3, the full variable domain is DGGITQSPKYLFRKEGQNVTLSCEQNLNHDAMYWYRQDPGQGLRLIYYSQIVNDFQKGDIAEGYSVSREKKESFPLTVTSAQKNPTAFYLCASSTGTGAAGELFFGEGSRLTVL.

V and J are TRBV5-6 and TRBJ2-5; no definite D call. The germline gives CDR1 SGHDT, CDR2 YYEEEE. There are 13 residues in the CDR3. Trimming shortened V by 0 bases and J by 1 base, and 4 bases separated the two germline ends. The chain's CDR3 is CASSLDTQETQYF. In nucleotides, the CDR3 is TGTGCCAGCAGCTTGGACACCCAAGAGACCCAGTACTTC.

The rearrangement uses TRBV5-6 and TRBJ2-5; D gene uncertain. V lost 5 bases, J lost 1 base, and 6 bases lay in between. In germline, CDR1 is SGHDT, CDR2 YYEEEE. The CDR3 length is 12 residues. The CDR3 DNA follows: TGTGCCAGCAGTGAGGCCCAAGAGACCCAGTACTTC. Its translation: CASSEAQETQYF.

CDR3 protein: CASSSMDTEAFF. The CDR3, as DNA: TGCGCCAGCAGCTCAATGGACACTGAAGCTTTCTTT. The gene calls are TRBV5-1 and TRBJ1-1, with D uncertain. V dropped 3 bases and J dropped 3 bases, with 6 bases sitting between them. Germline CDR1 reads SGHRS; CDR2 reads YFSETQ. The CDR3 loop spans 12 amino acids.

This chain links TRBV3-1 with TRBJ1-5; 9 nucleotides agree with TRBD1. Germline V gene lookup returns CDR1 LGHDT and CDR2 YNNKEL (reference sequence). Germline trimming cut 4 bases from V and 9 bases from J; bases unmatched to any gene: 7. The CDR3 consists of 14 residues. The CDR3 DNA sequence: TGTGCCAGCAGCCTGGACAGGGGAATAGGGCCCCAGCATTTT. The encoded protein is CASSLDRGIGPQHF.

The J gene is TRBJ2-2, the V gene TRBV9; D is possibly TRBD2 (6 bases). This CDR3 region has 16 residues. Trimming stripped 4 bases from V and 6 bases from J, with 19 bases between. CDR1 is SGDLS and CDR2 is YYNGEE in the germline V gene. CDR3 sequence (DNA): TGTGCCAGCAGCCTGGGAACTAGCCTCAAAGCCGGGGAGCTGTTTTTT. Protein product: CASSLGTSLKAGELFF.

This chain links TRBV11-1 with TRBJ1-2; possibly TRBD1 for D (6 bases). The germline V gene has CDR1 SGHAT and CDR2 FQDESV (reference sequence). The CDR3 extends over 13 amino acids. V was shortened by 5 bases and J by 8 bases, with 15 bases between the two germline ends. The CDR3 is CASSADRRGGYTF. The CDR3 DNA reads as TGTGCCAGCAGCGCCGACAGGCGTGGCGGCTACACCTTC.

V is TRBV18 and J is TRBJ2-4, with D hard to call. V was shortened by 6 bases and J by 7 bases, with 16 bases between the two germline ends. From germline, CDR1 is KGHSH and CDR2 LQKENI. This CDR3 is 14 amino acids long. CDR3 amino acids: CASSPSGDSNIQYF. As DNA, the CDR3 is TGTGCCAGCTCCCCCTCCGGAGACTCGAACATTCAGTACTTC.

The V gene is TRBV6-1, the J gene TRBJ1-5; 10 bases agree with TRBD1. The CDR3 totals 15 residues. Germline V CDR1 and CDR2: MNHNS, SASEGT. V lost 0 bases to trimming and J lost 4 bases; unmatched junction nucleotides: 0. This chain's CDR3 is CASSEAGQGNQPQHF. The CDR3 coding sequence is TGTGCCAGCAGTGAAGCGGGACAGGGGAATCAGCCCCAGCATTTT.

V is TRBV6-5 and J is TRBJ2-5; 7 bases are shared with TRBD1. The CDR3 has 15 residues. J gave up 3 bases and V 6 bases, and 10 bases lay outside the gene matches. CDR1 is MNHEY and CDR2 is SVGAGI in the germline V gene. The CDR3 coding sequence is TGTGCCAGCAGCCCCCGGGACAGTAGGAAAGAGACCCAGTACTTC. This gives the protein CASSPRDSRKETQYF.

This clonotype has just a few counts. This chain connects TRBV3-1 to TRBJ1-3; tentatively, D is TRBD1 (5 bases). The CDR3 totals 14 residues. Trimming removed 3 bases at V and 2 bases at J, with 8 bases between. Germline CDR1 and CDR2: LGHDT and YNNKEL (reference sequence). The CDR3 DNA is TGTGCCAGCAGCCAGGGGGGGGCTGGAAACACCATATATTTT. This codes for CASSQGGAGNTIYF.

J is TRBJ2-1 and V is TRBV5-4; D is unresolved. Germline V gene sequence: CDR1 SGHNT, CDR2 YYREEE (reference sequence). The CDR3 has 16 residues. Trimming removed 4 bases from V and 2 bases from J, with 16 bases in between. CDR3 bases: TGTGCCAGCAGCAGCCACGGTGAGGTCGCCTACAATGAGCAGTTCTTC. This codes for CASSSHGEVAYNEQFF.

The chain combines TRBV3-1 with TRBJ2-1; 10 positions agree with TRBD2. After removal of 7 bases from V and 9 bases from J, the junction contained 15 bases not matched to a gene. Germline loops: CDR1 LGHDT, CDR2 YNNKEL (reference sequence). The CDR3 extends over 16 amino acids. The CDR3 spells CASTNGPLAGAGEQFF. CDR3 nucleotides: TGTGCCAGCACCAATGGTCCTCTAGCGGGAGCTGGTGAGCAGTTCTTC.